A single TCR beta chain is shown here with its context. Its antigen remains unidentified. The sample comes from a study of T-cell reconstitution after alpha-beta-depleted transplantation in children. Study outcomes and limitations: Reportedly, alpha-beta T cells present about two months post-transplant originated from several hundred expanded clones of graft origin.

During its preparation, the TCRbeta library received unique molecular identifiers. TCRdb re-derived calls from the PCR reads in MiXCR, one entry per CDR3 protein. Of 130,000 or so distinct CDR3 sequences in the sample, roughly 9% were seen once. The germline CDR1 and CDR2 sequences are SGHRS and YFSETQ. With 1 base removed from V and 5 bases from J, the gap between germline ends came to 12 bases. CDR3 length: 14 amino acids. This specimen was PBMCs, mostly from graft donor cells, taken 180 days after TCRalphabeta/CD19-depleted stem cell transplant. The TCR was taken from a girl under three years old who had a stem cell transplant for combined immunodeficiency, so the T cells may come from the graft donor. V usage is TRBV5-1 and J usage is TRBJ2-5; D gene ambiguous. The DNA of the CDR3 is TGCGCCAGCAGCTTGAGGGCAGGAGACGAGACCCAGTACTTC. It encodes CASSLRAGDETQYF. The full variable domain, its missing parts supplied by reference TRBV5-1 and TRBJ2-5, is KAGVTQTPRYLIKTRGQQVTLSCSPISGHRSVSWYQQTPGQGLQFLFEYFSETQRNKGNFPGRFSGRQFSNSRSEMNVSTLELGDSALYLCASSLRAGDETQYFGPGTRLLVL.